Listed below are T cell receptor beta chains from one sample, sequenced in a study of T cell responses to AZD1222 COVID-19 vaccine. Assay used: immunoSEQ multiplex PCR; TCRdb lists only in-frame clones, some missing. This sample has more than 150,000 clones, with 85% to 95% found just once. Material: peripheral blood, obtained on day 0 of AZD1222 vaccination. These receptors came from an adult in good health. Both conserved end residues are part of each CDR3. A D gene is named only where the DNA matches it firmly. For some rows the clone size is stated as once, few or many, or as a class when expanded; others skip it.

>.|TRBV11-2|TRBJ1-1|few
TGTGCCAGCAGCTTAGGGGTAGGGAGGGATGCTTTCTTT
CASSLGVGRDAFF
>TRBD1|TRBV6-5|TRBJ1-1|.
TGTGCCAGCAGACCAGGGGGCCTGGGGAACACTGAAGCTTTCTTT
CASRPGGLGNTEAFF
>TRBD1|TRBV15|TRBJ2-2|.
TGTGCCACCAGCACAGCCCCGGGACAGGGTTTCGGTTTCCGGACCGGGGAGCTGTTTTTT
CATSTAPGQGFGFRTGELFF
>TRBD1|TRBV2|TRBJ2-1|.
TGTGCCAGCAGTGCGGACAGGGCGAGCTACAATGAGCAGTTCTTC
CASSADRASYNEQFF
>.|TRBV7-9|TRBJ1-3|.
TGTGCCAGCAGCTTACGAACCACCGATTGGGGCCTCTCTGGAAACACCATATATTTT
CASSLRTTDWGLSGNTIYF
>TRBD1|TRBV5-1|TRBJ1-2|.
TGCGCCAGCAGCCCGGGACAGGGGGCGCTTAGCTACACCTTC
CASSPGQGALSYTF
>.|TRBV19|TRBJ1-1|.
TGTGCCAGTAGTATTTCCCGGGATTTCTTCACTGAAGCTTTCTTT
CASSISRDFFTEAFF
>.|TRBV6-5|TRBJ2-7|.
TGTGCCAGCAGTTACTCCAGCGCCTGGAGGGACGAGCAGTACTTC
CASSYSSAWRDEQYF
>.|TRBV18|TRBJ1-5|once
TGTGCCAGCTCACGCGGGACTGCTAGCAATCAGCCCCAGCATTTT
CASSRGTASNQPQHF
>.|TRBV29-1|TRBJ2-2|once
TGCAGCGTTGGAGACACCCCCGGGGAGCTGTTTTTT
CSVGDTPGELFF
>.|TRBV6-5|TRBJ1-1|once
TGTGCCAGCAGCAGGGAAACTGAAGCTTTCTTT
CASSRETEAFF
>.|TRBV28|TRBJ1-3|.
TGTGCCAGCAGCACCGGCGGGGTGGGAAACACCATATATTTT
CASSTGGVGNTIYF
>.|TRBV25-1|TRBJ2-3|.
TGTGCCAGCAGTGAGAGAGGGGCGGTGCCAGATACGCAGTATTTT
CASSERGAVPDTQYF
>.|TRBV7-9|TRBJ1-2|.
TGTGCCAGCAGTTCCGGGAGGACTGGCTACACCTTC
CASSSGRTGYTF
>.|TRBV19|TRBJ1-2|.
TGTGCCAGTAGTCCCGGTTACGGCTACACCTTC
CASSPGYGYTF
>TRBD1|TRBV7-2|TRBJ2-1|once
TGTGCCAGCAGCCGGGACAGGGGTTACAATGAGCAGTTCTTC
CASSRDRGYNEQFF